These 11 T cell receptor beta chains came from one sample sequenced in a study of T cells in Graves' hyperthyroidism and ophthalmopathy. It was RNA transcripts that yielded the amplified TCR beta CDR3 regions. First-round RT-PCR of the TCR CDR3 relied on the HTBI primer set. TCRdb fed the multiplex PCR reads into MiXCR, producing one record per CDR3 protein. This sample has hundreds of thousands of distinct CDR3 sequences, with roughly 40% found just once. The sequenced sample was blood. The receptors come from a man between 18 and 29 years old with Graves' hyperthyroidism.

As for this clonotype: A much larger clone differs by one base, so this may be a read error. The chain carries TRBV29-1 and TRBJ1-1, with D uncertain. V lost 2 bases and J lost 8, with 6 bases in between. Germline V gene sequence: CDR1 SQVTM, CDR2 ANQGSEA. The CDR3 runs to 10 residues. CDR3 in amino acids: CSVESLEAFF. DNA for the CDR3: TGCAGCGTTGAATCTCTCGAAGCTTTCTTT.

This clonotype was observed many times. This rearrangement joins TRBV29-1 to TRBJ2-7; D might be TRBD1 (5 bases). The germline V gene encodes CDR1 SQVTM and CDR2 ANQGSEA. The CDR3 is 12 residues long. Trimming pared 6 bases from V and 5 bases from J, leaving 14 bases between. In nucleotides, the CDR3 is TGCAGCGTCCAGGGTAGTCTGGACGAGCAGTACTTC. Amino acids: CSVQGSLDEQYF.

This clonotype was picked up many times. The chain is built from TRBV19 and TRBJ2-6, with 7 positions matching TRBD1. CDR1 is LNHDA and CDR2 is SQIVND in the germline V gene (reference sequence). The junction had 4 bases not matched to a gene; V was cut back by 11 bases and J by 0 bases. The CDR3 runs to 14 residues. The CDR3 reads CAAGQASGANVLTF. The CDR3 nucleotides are TGTGCCGCCGGACAGGCCTCTGGGGCCAACGTCCTGACTTTC.

This clonotype occurred many times. The rearrangement joins TRBV7-9 to TRBJ1-2; D unclear. V was cut by 3 bases and J by 4 bases, with 9 bases left in between. Germline-derived CDR1 and CDR2 are SEHNR and FQNEAQ (reference sequence). The CDR3 is made up of 13 amino acids. This CDR3 is CASSFGPSYGYTF. CDR3 sequence (DNA): TGTGCCAGCAGCTTCGGGCCTTCCTATGGCTACACCTTC.

This clonotype was counted a few times. This chain joins TRBV5-1 and TRBJ1-1; possibly TRBD1 for D (5 bases). The length of the CDR3 is 14 residues. V was shortened by 0 bases and J by 4 bases, with 10 bases between the two germline ends. Germline V lookup: CDR1 SGHRS, CDR2 YFSETQ. DNA of the CDR3: TGCGCCAGCAGCTTGGGGAACCAGGGCACTGAAGCTTTCTTT. It codes for CASSLGNQGTEAFF.

This clonotype was counted between two and nine times. V is TRBV5-1 and J is TRBJ1-5; D unresolved. CDR1 SGHRS and CDR2 YFSETQ come from the germline V gene. Trimming removed 0 bases at V and 2 bases at J, with 9 bases between. The CDR3 spans 15 residues. The CDR3 DNA sequence: TGCGCCAGCAGCTTGGCCCCCGAGGGCAATCAGCCCCAGCATTTT. This sequence encodes CASSLAPEGNQPQHF.

This clonotype has a count of ten or more. The chain is built from TRBV7-6 and TRBJ2-5; D possibly corresponds to TRBD1 (5 bases). Germline CDR1 and CDR2: SGHVS and FNYEAQ. The CDR3 is made up of 13 amino acids. V was shortened by 6 bases and J by 5 bases, with 13 bases between the two germline ends. CDR3 DNA sequence: TGTGCCAGCAGGGCAGGGTCTCCGGAGACCCAGTACTTC. Amino acids: CASRAGSPETQYF.

This chain uses TRBV4-1 with TRBJ1-2; possibly TRBD1 for D (5 bases). The V end was cut by 0 bases, the J end by 12 bases, with 17 bases between. Germline loops: CDR1 MGHRA, CDR2 YSYEKL. The CDR3 is made up of 14 amino acids. The CDR3, as DNA: TGCGCCAGCAGCCAAGATAGGGGTAGCTCTGGAAACACCTTC. It codes for CASSQDRGSSGNTF.

This clonotype was observed a few times. This chain uses TRBV5-4 with TRBJ1-1; D uncertain. Trimming took 0 bases from V and 4 from J, leaving 13 bases between them. The germline V gene encodes CDR1 SGHNT and CDR2 YYREEE (reference sequence). The CDR3 has 15 amino acids. The CDR3 coding sequence is TGTGCCAGCAGCTTGGAGGCGGGAAGAGGCACTGAAGCTTTCTTT. It specifies CASSLEAGRGTEAFF. The whole variable domain, remainder taken from reference TRBV5-4 and TRBJ1-1, is ETGVTQSPTHLIKTRGQQVTLRCSSQSGHNTVSWYQQALGQGPQFIFQYYREEENGRGNFPPRFSGLQFPNYSSELNVNALELDDSALYLCASSLEAGRGTEAFFGQGTRLTVV.

This clonotype was recorded many times. J is TRBJ1-2 and V is TRBV6-5, with a tentative D call TRBD1 (5 bases). Germline V lookup: CDR1 MNHEY, CDR2 SVGAGI. This CDR3 spans 13 amino acids. V was shortened by 0 bases and J by 7 bases, with 9 bases between the two germline ends. In DNA form, the CDR3 reads TGTGCCAGCAGTTACTCGACAGTAGGTGGCTACACCTTC. Protein sequence: CASSYSTVGGYTF.

This clonotype was counted many times. The chain links TRBV29-1 to TRBJ1-1; D is perhaps TRBD1 (5 bases). Trimming left V 6 bases short and J 1 base short, with 12 bases between. Per germline, CDR1 SQVTM and CDR2 ANQGSEA. The CDR3 extends over 13 amino acids. CDR3 sequence: CSVAAGTNTEAFF. CDR3 bases: TGCAGCGTGGCAGCGGGGACGAACACTGAAGCTTTCTTT.